This TCR beta chain originates from a study of blood T cell repertoires in COVID-19 (dated by TCRdb to 2019 to 2021). Regarding the study in general: The collaborator samples originated in the United States, Italy and Spain and spanned the acute and convalescent phases of COVID-19. The material from the prospective study consisted of cDNA or gDNA derived from T cells, B-cell-depleted T cells, or PBMCs. The dataset comprised deeply sampled blood TCRbeta repertoires from subjects exposed to, actively infected with, or recovered from COVID-19. The repertoires were released in a freely available public database meant as a resource for research on the immune response to SARS-CoV-2. Samples were obtained from the ongoing ImmuneRACE study (first 160 participants) and from 1,200 or so subjects provided by 6 global collaborators. Nearly every sample came with metadata listing a de-identified subject ID, COVID-19 status, age in years and sex. Where HLA class I and class II types were available, the types were taken from metadata supplied by the sample provider, not from assay-based typing.

Study-level results and caveats: Clinical and demographic metadata were provided uncurated, with the amount varying by source and participant.

The immunoSEQ Assay, a bias-controlled multiplex PCR, was used to amplify TCRbeta CDR3 regions from genomic DNA. As for the original processing: Within the assay, amplification of reference gene primers was used to estimate how many nucleated cells each sample contained. To quantify the absolute abundance of each unique TCRbeta CDR3 rearrangement, sequence reads were collapsed and filtered. For each sample, productive Simpson clonality was calculated as the square root of Simpson's diversity index over productive rearrangements. TCRdb obtained this table from immuneACCESS and retained in-frame rearrangements with V and J assigned. These tables miss some clones; where compared with another copy, unresolved V genes account for less than half of the shortfall, and the remainder is unexplained. For V, J and clone size, that table is used; D and trimming come from the DNA. The sample table shows about 320,000 clones, and roughly nine tenths are seen once. 4% to 6% of the sample belongs to the ten largest clones.

This clone showed up just once. Which antigen it targets is not known. Base qualities were left out, and no much larger clone turns up one base away. Participants in the prospective study were enrolled through a virtual design, were aged roughly 18 to 100 years, and lived in roughly 24 United States geographic areas. In the prospective study, participants were assigned to cohorts based on the clinical history participants reported in a screening survey and a study questionnaire. Recovered participants in ImmuneRACE Cohort 3 were defined as having two consecutive negative NP/OP PCR tests, clearance from a healthcare professional, or resolution of symptoms. In the prospective study, mobile phlebotomists collected whole blood, serum and a nasopharyngeal or oropharyngeal swab from each participant. Over a roughly 2-month period, participants in the prospective study had the option of providing additional blood draws and questionnaires. Before DNA extraction, blood samples from the prospective study were shipped at room temperature or frozen.

The source material was PBMCs or T cells enriched from blood (not recorded which). This TCR derives from a man in his 60s who had recovered from COVID-19.

The CDR3 reads CASSYLTGGNEKLFF. The DNA is TGTGCCAGCAGTTACTTGACAGGGGGTAATGAAAAACTGTTTTTT. Here the chain combines TRBV28 and TRBJ1-4; 9 central bases correspond to TRBD1. The CDR3 spans 15 residues, from the cysteine through the phenylalanine. Solely the CDR3 DNA is kept, with 45 bases framed from the first base. The germline V gene supplies CDR1 MDHEN and CDR2 SYDVKM. Clipping removes 4 bases from V and 4 bases from J, with 4 as the unmatched junction base count.